This T cell receptor (beta chain) was recovered during a study of T cells in Graves' hyperthyroidism and ophthalmopathy. Findings and caveats of the study: Among thyroid clonotypes expanded above 0.001, most also appeared in blood.

V shed 1 base and J shed 2 bases, with 11 bases lying between them. Per the germline V gene, CDR1 is MRHNA and CDR2 is SNTAGT. This CDR3 spans 16 amino acids. Stability of Graves' hyperthyroidism was defined as absent ophthalmopathy progression within 18 months. Patients were excluded because of uncontrolled infection, other autoimmune disease, pregnancy or lactation. Extraction of PBMCs used around 9.6 ml of fresh peripheral blood. There were TCR beta CDR3 regions amplified from RNA transcripts. TCR CDR3 underwent first-round RT-PCR with the HTBI primer set. In TCRdb, the multiplex PCR reads were re-called with MiXCR into one record per CDR3 protein. This table has under 400,000 distinct CDR3 sequences, roughly 13% appearing once. As to this clonotype: The target antigen is unknown.

The sample taken for sequencing was blood. V usage is TRBV6-4 and J usage is TRBJ2-2; D is unresolved. The clonotype originates from a woman between 18 and 29 years old with Graves' hyperthyroidism. The CDR3 nucleotides read TGTGCCAGCAGTGACTTTATCCGGAAAAACACCGGGGAGCTGTTTTTT. Encoded protein: CASSDFIRKNTGELFF.